The clone carrying this T cell receptor (beta chain) was seen many times. Its target is not known. Germline assignment: CDR1 SGHVS and CDR2 FQNEAQ. The CDR3 extends over 14 amino acids. V shed 5 bases and J 0 bases; nucleotides not matched to a gene: 2. TCRdb reprocessed the reads via MiXCR and lists one record per CDR3 protein. Seen here are fewer than 1,000,000 distinct CDR3 sequences, less than 40% observed once, and the top ten hold 11% to 15%. The sample comes from a study of T cell repertoires in cytomegalovirus infection. Study findings and constraints: Dominating the ex vivo response were TCR beta clonotypes that were CMV-specific and HLA-C-restricted.

The source is a human donor in good health (CMV status not recorded). Some clones in this sample may be carry-over from other donors' samples. V is TRBV7-8 and J is TRBJ1-2; 8 nucleotides line up with TRBD1. The specimen comprised cultured CD8+ T cells from PBMCs, sampled from culture after CMV antigen stimulation. CDR3 amino acids: CASSDRGANYGYTF. For the CDR3, the DNA is TGTGCCAGCAGCGACAGGGGTGCTAACTATGGCTACACCTTC.